A selection of T cell receptor beta chains follows, all from one sample in a study of T cells expressing NK-cell markers. TCRdb re-called the 5' RACE reads, yielding one record per CDR3 amino acid sequence without DNA. Found here are more than 400,000 distinct CDR3 sequences; the top ten clones hold under 7.5%. The sample was blood T cells: a sorted CD56 or NKG2C T cell subset, CD4+ or CD8+ T cells, or bulk PBMC T cells (not recorded which). All receptors derive from a woman aged 18 to 75 in good health. CDR3s include the opening cysteine and the closing phenylalanine or tryptophan.

TRBV15	TRBJ2-7	CATSRDQFGGGEQYF
TRBV3-1	TRBJ2-1	CASSPPSGYNEQFF
TRBV20-1	TRBJ2-3	CSAPTRTKIASTDTQYF
TRBV20-1	TRBJ1-5	CSAPIRDRNEPQHF
TRBV30	TRBJ2-6	CAWSGARSGANVLTF
TRBV21-1	TRBJ2-7	CASSKDKRLAGGEQYF
TRBV28	TRBJ2-5	CASREQGQETQYF
TRBV12-3/TRBV12-4	TRBJ2-1	CASSFTSGVNEQFF
TRBV14	TRBJ2-3	CASSLLVTTRTDTQYF
TRBV19	TRBJ2-1	CASSGTSGGPYNEQFF
TRBV5-1	TRBJ2-1	CASSWGQAYNEQFF
TRBV20-1	TRBJ1-3	CSARTGGVLTGNTIYF
TRBV6-1	TRBJ1-3	CASRLGQGPGNTIYF
TRBV30	TRBJ1-5	CAWSPDRGQPQHF
TRBV5-5	TRBJ1-2	CASSRDRFGYTF
TRBV19	TRBJ2-5	CASSPWGEGETQYF
TRBV7-2	TRBJ2-2	CASSLTAITGELFF
TRBV7-2	TRBJ2-3	CASSPSARTDTQYF
TRBV18	TRBJ2-5	CASSPTREETQYF
TRBV7-3	TRBJ1-2	CASSLSPDRILYGYTF
TRBV25-1	TRBJ1-6	CASSESGRVFGNSPLHF
TRBV25-1	TRBJ2-7	CASSDGVLGSYEQYF
TRBV20-1	TRBJ2-7	CSAGTGRGYEQYF
TRBV30	TRBJ2-4	CAWGRTSGTKNIQYF
TRBV30	TRBJ2-3	CAWSVSLAGTTDTQYF
TRBV5-1	TRBJ2-1	CASAGTSGGYNEQFF
TRBV20-1	TRBJ2-3	CSARDRVGLGTDTQYF
TRBV18	TRBJ1-1	CASSPGGLNPNTEAFF
TRBV7-2	TRBJ2-2	CASSLGPWGSGELFF
TRBV11-2	TRBJ2-7	CASSRTTQGTNYEQYF
TRBV7-2	TRBJ2-1	CASSLVGEYNEQFF
TRBV6-2/TRBV6-3	TRBJ2-7	CASSPGTSGRALEQYF
TRBV5-1	TRBJ2-7	CASSPRGRTGSYEQYF
TRBV20-1	TRBJ1-6	CSARWSPGGLYNSPLHF
TRBV7-3	TRBJ2-1	CASSFGTTSENEQFF
TRBV9	TRBJ2-1	CASSVGGGDYNEQFF
TRBV10-3	TRBJ2-2	CAIREGENTGELFF
TRBV12-3/TRBV12-4	TRBJ1-4	CASRNTGAEKLFF
TRBV6-5	TRBJ1-1	CASSYLTENTEAFF
TRBV4-3	TRBJ2-1	CASSRTGAGGPYGEQFF
TRBV20-1	TRBJ2-1	CSARDFIAGVRQFEQFF
TRBV28	TRBJ2-1	CASSLRRVNEQFF
TRBV25-1	TRBJ2-1	CASSEAGTSGEQFF
TRBV12-3/TRBV12-4	TRBJ1-3	CASRQGNTIYF
TRBV12-3/TRBV12-4	TRBJ1-1	CASKRGENTEAFF
TRBV7-3	TRBJ2-2	CASSTLAGALTGELFF
TRBV24-1	TRBJ2-3	CATSDPTGGTDTQYF
TRBV30	TRBJ1-1	CAGGQGAEAFF
TRBV28	TRBJ2-4	CASSFQGRDIQYF
TRBV28	TRBJ1-2	CASSSGGWLLIGGYTF